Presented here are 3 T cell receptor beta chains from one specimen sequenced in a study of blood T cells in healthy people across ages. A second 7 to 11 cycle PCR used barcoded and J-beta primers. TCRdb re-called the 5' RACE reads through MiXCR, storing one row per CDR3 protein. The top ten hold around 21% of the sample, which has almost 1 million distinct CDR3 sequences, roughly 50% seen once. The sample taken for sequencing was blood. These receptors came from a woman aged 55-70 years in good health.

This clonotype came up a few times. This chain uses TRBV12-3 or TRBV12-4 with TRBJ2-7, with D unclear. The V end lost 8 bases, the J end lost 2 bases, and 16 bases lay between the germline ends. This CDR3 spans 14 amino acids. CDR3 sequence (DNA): TGTGCCAGCGCTATCTTCGGCGGTCCCTACGAGCAGTACTTC. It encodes CASAIFGGPYEQYF.

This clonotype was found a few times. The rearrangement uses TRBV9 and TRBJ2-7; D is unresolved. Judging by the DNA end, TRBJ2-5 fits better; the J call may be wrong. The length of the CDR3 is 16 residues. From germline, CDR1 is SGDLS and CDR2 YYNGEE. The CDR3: CASSVAARAYGETQYF. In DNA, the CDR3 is TGTGCCAGCAGCGTAGCGGCAAGGGCCTATGGGGAGACCCAGTACTTC.

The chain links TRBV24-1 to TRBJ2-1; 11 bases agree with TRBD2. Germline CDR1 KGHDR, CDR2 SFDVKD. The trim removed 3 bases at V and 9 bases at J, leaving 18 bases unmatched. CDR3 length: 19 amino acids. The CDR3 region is CATSDRPQLAGAVFGEQFF. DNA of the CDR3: TGTGCCACCAGTGATCGCCCCCAACTAGCGGGAGCGGTCTTTGGTGAGCAGTTCTTC.